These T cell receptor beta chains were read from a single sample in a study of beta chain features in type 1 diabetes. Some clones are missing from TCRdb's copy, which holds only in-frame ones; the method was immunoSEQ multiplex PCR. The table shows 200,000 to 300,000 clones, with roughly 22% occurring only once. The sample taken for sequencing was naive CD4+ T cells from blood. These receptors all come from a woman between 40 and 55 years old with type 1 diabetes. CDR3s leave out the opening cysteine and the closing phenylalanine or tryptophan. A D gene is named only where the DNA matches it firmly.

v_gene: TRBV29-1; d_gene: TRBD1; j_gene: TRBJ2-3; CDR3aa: SVENQGESTDTQY
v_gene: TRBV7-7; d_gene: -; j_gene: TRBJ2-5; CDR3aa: ASSLITGPQETQY
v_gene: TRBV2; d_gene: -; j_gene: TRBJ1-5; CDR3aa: ASSEALQGGQPQH
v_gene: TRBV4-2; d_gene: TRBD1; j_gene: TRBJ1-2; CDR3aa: ASSPGQGRYGYT
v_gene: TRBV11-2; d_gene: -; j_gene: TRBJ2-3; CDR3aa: ASSVSGGTDTQY
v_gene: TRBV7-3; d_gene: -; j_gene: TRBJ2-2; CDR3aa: ASSAAPGKGPGELF
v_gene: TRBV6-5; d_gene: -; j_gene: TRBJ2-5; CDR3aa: ASSYGQTQY
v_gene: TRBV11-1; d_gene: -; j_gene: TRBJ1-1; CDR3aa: ASSWTGETEAF
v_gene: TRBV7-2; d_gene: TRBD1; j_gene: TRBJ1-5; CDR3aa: ASRSPGGSNQPQH
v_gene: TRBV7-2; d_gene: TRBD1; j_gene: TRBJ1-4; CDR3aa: ASSRDRDRDEKLF
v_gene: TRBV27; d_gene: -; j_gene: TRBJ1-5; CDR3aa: ASSPRWSQPQH
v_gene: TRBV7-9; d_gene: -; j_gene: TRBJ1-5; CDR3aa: ASSLGQSQPQH
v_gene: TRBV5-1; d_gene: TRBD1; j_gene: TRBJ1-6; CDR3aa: ASSRLGQTNSPLH
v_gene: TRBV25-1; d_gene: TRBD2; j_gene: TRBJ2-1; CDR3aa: ASSETSGTYNEQF
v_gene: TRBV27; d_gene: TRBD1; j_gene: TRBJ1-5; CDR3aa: ASSRDRGNQPQH
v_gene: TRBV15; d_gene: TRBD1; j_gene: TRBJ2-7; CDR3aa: ATSRTGGRDEQY
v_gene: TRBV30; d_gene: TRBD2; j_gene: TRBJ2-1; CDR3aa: AWSRLAGANEQF
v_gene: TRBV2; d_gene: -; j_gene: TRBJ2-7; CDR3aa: ASSVSEQY
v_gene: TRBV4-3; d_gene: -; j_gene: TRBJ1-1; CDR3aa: ASSPTGSTEAF
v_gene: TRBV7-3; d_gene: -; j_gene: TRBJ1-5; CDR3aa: ASSAPQGNQPQH
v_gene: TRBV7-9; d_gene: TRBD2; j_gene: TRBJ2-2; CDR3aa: ASSPGTSGGPTGELF
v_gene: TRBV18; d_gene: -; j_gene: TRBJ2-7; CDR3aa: ASSLTDSYEQY
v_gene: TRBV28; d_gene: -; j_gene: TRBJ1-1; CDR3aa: ASRRQGNTEAF
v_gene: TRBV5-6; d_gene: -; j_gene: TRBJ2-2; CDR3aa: ASSWDSDGELF
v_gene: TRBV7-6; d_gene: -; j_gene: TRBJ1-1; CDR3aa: ASSRFQGEAF
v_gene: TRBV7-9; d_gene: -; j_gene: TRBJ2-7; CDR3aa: ASSLAVGDEQY
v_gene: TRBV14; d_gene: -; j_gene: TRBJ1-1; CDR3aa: ASSRTLMNTEAF
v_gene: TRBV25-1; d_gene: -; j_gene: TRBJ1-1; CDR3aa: ASSEGLEAF
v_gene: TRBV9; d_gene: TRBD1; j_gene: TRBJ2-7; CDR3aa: ASSALPGQGSYEQY
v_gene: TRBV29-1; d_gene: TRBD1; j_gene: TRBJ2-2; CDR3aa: SVTTGVTTGELF
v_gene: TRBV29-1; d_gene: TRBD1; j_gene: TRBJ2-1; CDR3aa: SVERQGARYNEQF
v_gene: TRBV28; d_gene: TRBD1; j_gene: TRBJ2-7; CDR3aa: ASSTGGGYEQY
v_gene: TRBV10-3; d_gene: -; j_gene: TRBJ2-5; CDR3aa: AISALAGETQY
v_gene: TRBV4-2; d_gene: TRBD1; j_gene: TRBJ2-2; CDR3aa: ASSHGQGLTGELF
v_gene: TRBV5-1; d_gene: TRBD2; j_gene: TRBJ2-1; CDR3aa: ASSPRTSGGTNEQF
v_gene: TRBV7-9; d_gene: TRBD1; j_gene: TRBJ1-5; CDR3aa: ASSSATTGGNQPQH
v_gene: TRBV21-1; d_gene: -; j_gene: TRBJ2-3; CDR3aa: ASSKGNSLSTDTQY
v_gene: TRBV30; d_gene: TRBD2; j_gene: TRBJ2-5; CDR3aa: AAEDETSRETQY
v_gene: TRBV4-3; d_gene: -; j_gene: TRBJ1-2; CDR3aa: ASSQDFLGGYT
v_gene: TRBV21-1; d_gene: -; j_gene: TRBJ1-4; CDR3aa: ASNLTGLDKLF
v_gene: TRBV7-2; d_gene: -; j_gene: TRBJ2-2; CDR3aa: ASSFIEGSGELF
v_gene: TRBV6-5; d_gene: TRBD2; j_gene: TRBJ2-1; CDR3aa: ASSYVGLADNEQF
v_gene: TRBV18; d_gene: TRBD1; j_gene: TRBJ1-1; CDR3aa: ASSTRGTVNTEAF